These T cell receptor beta chains were read from a single sample in a study of spatial heterogeneity in lung cancer. TCRdb passed the 5' RACE reads through MiXCR, listing each CDR3 protein once. The table lists around 92,000 distinct CDR3 sequences, approximately 12% of them singletons. The sequencing here drew on PBMCs, taken at surgery. These TCRs come from a male donor with early-stage non-small cell lung cancer. CDR3s include the opening cysteine and the closing phenylalanine or tryptophan. Fields, in order: J gene, V gene, clone size, D gene, CDR3 length, CDR3 protein, CDR3 DNA. The D gene is left open where the match is weak. Where a row states a size, it is once, few, many or the class of an expanded clone; other rows omit it.

TRBJ1-1 TRBV29-1 - - 13 CSVEATVNTEAFF TGCAGCGTTGAAGCGACAGTGAACACTGAAGCTTTCTTT
TRBJ2-5 TRBV11-2 few - 12 CASSRTWETQYF TGTGCCAGCAGCCGCACCTGGGAGACCCAGTACTTC
TRBJ2-3 TRBV6-2/TRBV6-3 few - 17 CASSYSADQLSTDTQYF TGTGCCAGCAGTTACTCGGCCGACCAGCTCAGCACAGATACGCAGTATTTT
TRBJ2-7 TRBV4-2 few - 14 CASSQDVQGYEQYF TGTGCCAGCAGCCAAGATGTACAGGGCTACGAGCAGTACTTC
TRBJ2-2 TRBV7-2 few - 13 CASSPEYTGELFF TGTGCCAGCAGCCCAGAGTACACCGGGGAGCTGTTTTTT
TRBJ2-3 TRBV29-1 - - 12 CSVVRDESTQYF TGCAGCGTTGTGCGGGACGAGAGTACGCAGTATTTT
TRBJ1-1 TRBV7-2 few - 15 CASSPVFVRATEAFF TGTGCCAGCAGCCCGGTATTTGTCCGGGCCACTGAAGCTTTCTTT
TRBJ2-1 TRBV7-9 few TRBD1 15 CASSFETGGFNEQFF TGTGCCAGCAGCTTTGAGACAGGGGGCTTCAATGAGCAGTTCTTC
TRBJ2-6 TRBV29-1 - - 14 CSVGGRSGANVLTF TGCAGCGTCGGAGGGCGCTCTGGGGCCAACGTCCTGACTTTC
TRBJ1-4 TRBV27 many - 16 CASSSQLFGGGEKLFF TGTGCCAGCAGTTCCCAATTGTTCGGGGGCGGTGAAAAACTGTTTTTT
TRBJ2-2 TRBV12-3/TRBV12-4 - - 11 CASLETGELFF TGTGCCAGCCTAGAAACCGGGGAGCTGTTTTTT
TRBJ1-1 TRBV6-2/TRBV6-3 many - 15 CASSYGRERIAEAFF TGTGCCAGCAGTTACGGCAGGGAGAGGATCGCTGAAGCTTTCTTT
TRBJ1-2 TRBV19 few TRBD1 14 CASNVLDRTYGYTF TGTGCCAGTAACGTTTTGGACAGGACTTATGGCTACACCTTC
TRBJ1-1 TRBV29-1 - - 13 CSVGPDSLTEAFF TGCAGCGTTGGACCAGATTCTCTCACTGAAGCTTTCTTT
TRBJ2-7 TRBV24-1 - TRBD1 14 CATSDPTGDDEQYF TGTGCCACCAGTGATCCGACAGGGGATGACGAGCAGTACTTC
TRBJ2-7 TRBV29-1 few TRBD2 13 CSVDASGSYEQYF TGCAGCGTTGACGCTAGCGGATCCTACGAGCAGTACTTC
TRBJ2-5 TRBV7-2 few - 17 CASSFVFGSGAQETQYF TGTGCCAGCAGTTTTGTCTTTGGGAGTGGCGCACAAGAGACCCAGTACTTC
TRBJ2-3 TRBV7-9 few TRBD2 15 CASSQAGGPTDTQYF TGTGCCAGCAGCCAAGCGGGGGGGCCAACAGATACGCAGTATTTT
TRBJ1-4 TRBV29-1 many TRBD1 13 CSVGGTGGEKLFF TGCAGCGTTGGGGGCACAGGGGGTGAAAAACTGTTTTTT
TRBJ2-3 TRBV29-1 many - 13 CSVAVSVGDTQYF TGCAGCGTTGCTGTGTCAGTCGGAGATACGCAGTATTTT
TRBJ2-7 TRBV12-3/TRBV12-4 many TRBD2 15 CASRPLAGGKYEQYF TGTGCCAGCAGGCCTCTAGCGGGGGGAAAGTATGAGCAGTACTTC
TRBJ1-4 TRBV7-4 few - 12 CASSMLEEKLFF TGTGCCAGCAGCATGCTTGAGGAAAAACTGTTTTTT
TRBJ2-3 TRBV10-3 few - 17 CAITSNGAGSITDTQYF TGTGCCATCACCTCCAACGGGGCGGGGAGCATCACAGATACGCAGTATTTT
TRBJ2-7 TRBV20-1 many TRBD1 14 CSAYGTGGSYEQYF TGCAGTGCTTACGGGACAGGGGGCTCCTACGAGCAGTACTTC
TRBJ2-1 TRBV7-2 many - 12 CASSLDRTSQFF TGTGCCAGCAGCTTAGATAGGACCTCACAGTTCTTC
TRBJ2-3 TRBV6-5 few - 14 CASSYSGYTDTQYF TGTGCCAGCAGTTACTCCGGGTACACAGATACGCAGTATTTT
TRBJ1-2 TRBV20-1 - TRBD1 12 CSAPTGANGYTF TGCAGTGCTCCGACAGGGGCAAATGGCTACACCTTC
TRBJ1-5 TRBV6-2/TRBV6-3 - - 15 CASSYEGRRNQPQHF TGTGCCAGCAGTTACGAAGGGAGGCGCAATCAGCCCCAGCATTTT
TRBJ2-2 TRBV20-1 - - 15 CSALWERTNTGELFF TGCAGTGCTCTCTGGGAGAGGACCAACACCGGGGAGCTGTTTTTT
TRBJ2-7 TRBV3-1 - - 12 CASSLPGVEQYF TGTGCCAGCAGCCTCCCGGGAGTTGAGCAGTACTTC
TRBJ2-6 TRBV12-3/TRBV12-4 - - 15 CASSPQGSGANVLTF TGTGCCAGCAGCCCTCAGGGCTCTGGGGCCAACGTCCTGACTTTC
TRBJ1-2 TRBV29-1 - - 13 CSVSGTPNYGYTF TGCAGCGTCTCCGGGACGCCCAACTATGGCTACACCTTC
TRBJ2-1 TRBV6-6 - - 10 CASGESKQFF TGTGCCAGCGGGGAGTCAAAGCAGTTCTTC
TRBJ2-7 TRBV29-1 many TRBD2 12 CSAAGLDYEQYF TGCAGCGCAGCGGGACTAGACTACGAGCAGTACTTC
TRBJ2-6 TRBV28 few TRBD1 16 CASSWTGRSGANVLTF TGTGCCAGCAGTTGGACAGGCCGCTCTGGGGCCAACGTCCTGACTTTC
TRBJ1-3 TRBV12-3/TRBV12-4 - - 15 CASSTRENSGNTIYF TGTGCCAGCTCGACCCGGGAGAACTCTGGAAACACCATATATTTT
TRBJ2-2 TRBV6-2/TRBV6-3 - TRBD2 17 CASSYSGGRARIGELFF TGTGCCAGCAGTTACTCGGGCGGGAGGGCCCGTATCGGGGAGCTGTTTTTT
TRBJ2-2 TRBV18 few - 17 CASSRSGTREGTGELFF TGTGCCAGCTCACGGTCAGGGACGAGAGAAGGCACCGGGGAGCTGTTTTTT
TRBJ2-5 TRBV18 many - 13 CASSPTTQETQYF TGTGCCAGCTCACCTACGACTCAAGAGACCCAGTACTTC
TRBJ2-5 TRBV5-4 few - 14 CASSSPASQETQYF TGTGCCAGCAGCTCCCCGGCCAGCCAAGAGACCCAGTACTTC
TRBJ2-1 TRBV9 few - 13 CASSPVQGGEQFF TGTGCCAGCAGCCCCGTTCAAGGAGGTGAGCAGTTCTTC
TRBJ2-7 TRBV28 many - 11 CASGETYEQYF TGTGCCAGCGGGGAAACCTACGAGCAGTACTTC
TRBJ2-1 TRBV29-1 many TRBD2 12 CSVEPLAGDPFF TGCAGCGTTGAACCCCTAGCGGGAGATCCGTTCTTC
TRBJ2-2 TRBV5-1 - - 16 CASSSTGELNTGELFF TGCGCCAGCAGCTCGACAGGAGAACTGAACACCGGGGAGCTGTTTTTT
TRBJ1-3 TRBV7-3 - - 15 CASSPQGTSGNTIYF TGTGCCAGCAGCCCACAAGGGACATCTGGAAACACCATATATTTT
TRBJ2-7 TRBV20-1 - TRBD1 13 CSANTGDAYEQYF TGCAGTGCTAACACAGGGGACGCCTACGAGCAGTACTTC
TRBJ2-1 TRBV19 - - 14 CASSMRVEGNEQFF TGTGCCAGTAGTATGAGGGTGGAGGGCAATGAGCAGTTCTTC
TRBJ1-6 TRBV9 few TRBD1 15 CASSPRTGSNSPLHF TGTGCCAGCAGCCCCAGGACAGGGTCGAATTCACCCCTCCACTTT
TRBJ1-2 TRBV19 - - 13 CASHRDRPHGYTF TGTGCCAGCCATAGAGACAGGCCTCATGGCTACACCTTC
TRBJ2-7 TRBV24-1 - - 16 CATSETGTLSSYEQYF TGTGCCACCAGTGAAACCGGGACATTGTCCTCCTACGAGCAGTACTTC
TRBJ2-1 TRBV28 many - 15 CASRGPWGGRDEQFF TGTGCCAGCAGGGGTCCGTGGGGGGGCCGTGATGAGCAGTTCTTC
TRBJ1-5 TRBV6-2/TRBV6-3 - TRBD1 14 CASATGQVNQPQHF TGTGCCAGTGCGACGGGACAGGTCAATCAGCCCCAGCATTTT
TRBJ1-5 TRBV5-5 - - 15 CASSLLGDSNQPQHF TGTGCCAGCAGCTTGTTAGGGGATAGCAATCAGCCCCAGCATTTT
TRBJ1-6 TRBV4-1 few TRBD1 16 CASSQDTDREYSPLHF TGCGCCAGCAGCCAAGATACGGACAGGGAATATTCACCCCTCCACTTT
TRBJ2-7 TRBV20-1 few TRBD2 15 CSAPTAGGTSYEQYF TGCAGTGCTCCGACGGCGGGAGGTACCTCCTACGAGCAGTACTTC
TRBJ2-7 TRBV10-3 - - 16 CAISESADEGGYEQYF TGTGCCATCAGTGAGTCCGCGGACGAAGGAGGTTACGAGCAGTACTTC
TRBJ2-7 TRBV5-1 many TRBD1 14 CASSLGTGTYEQYF TGCGCCAGCAGCTTGGGGACAGGGACCTACGAGCAGTACTTC
TRBJ1-1 TRBV19 many - 13 CASNGPLNTEAFF TGTGCCAGTAACGGGCCCCTGAACACTGAAGCTTTCTTT
TRBJ2-5 TRBV5-1 - - 13 CASSAEDRETQYF TGCGCCAGCAGCGCCGAGGATAGAGAGACCCAGTACTTC